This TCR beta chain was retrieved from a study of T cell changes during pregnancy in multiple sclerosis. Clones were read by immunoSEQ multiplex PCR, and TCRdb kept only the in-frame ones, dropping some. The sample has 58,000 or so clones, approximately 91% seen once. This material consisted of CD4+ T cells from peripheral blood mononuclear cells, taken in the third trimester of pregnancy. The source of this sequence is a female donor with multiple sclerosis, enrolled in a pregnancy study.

DNA of the CDR3: TGTGCCAGCACTCTCCTTGGGAGGGGTTCACCCCTCCACTTT. Encoded protein: CASTLLGRGSPLHF. The rearrangement links TRBV6-1 to TRBJ1-6, with a possible D match to TRBD1 (5 bases). Germline V gene lookup returns CDR1 MNHNS and CDR2 SASEGT. V lost 7 bases and J lost 9, with 16 bases in between. The CDR3 consists of 14 residues.